This T cell receptor beta chain emerged from a study of cytomegalovirus exposure and HLA in healthy donors. PCR was performed using 60 Vbeta and 13 Jbeta primers. Measured with immunoSEQ multiplex PCR; TCRdb has only the in-frame clones, and not every one. This sample has about 200,000 clones; 70% to 80% occur once, and the top ten carry around 4%. The CDR3 totals 15 residues. Trimming shortened V by 1 base and J by 0 bases, and 10 bases separated the two germline ends. Germline-derived CDR1 and CDR2 are SGHRS and YFSETQ. On this clone itself: Its antigen remains unidentified.

Study conclusions and caveats: Most subjects had HLA-A and HLA-B alleles reportedly predicted accurately by TCR beta sequences.

The rearrangement links TRBV5-1 to TRBJ1-2; unclear D gene. The specimen sequenced was PBMCs. The TCR was taken from a male donor in good health and CMV-seronegative. DNA of the CDR3: TGCGCCAGCAGCTTGCGTCACGGGACTAACTATGGCTACACCTTC. Protein: CASSLRHGTNYGYTF.